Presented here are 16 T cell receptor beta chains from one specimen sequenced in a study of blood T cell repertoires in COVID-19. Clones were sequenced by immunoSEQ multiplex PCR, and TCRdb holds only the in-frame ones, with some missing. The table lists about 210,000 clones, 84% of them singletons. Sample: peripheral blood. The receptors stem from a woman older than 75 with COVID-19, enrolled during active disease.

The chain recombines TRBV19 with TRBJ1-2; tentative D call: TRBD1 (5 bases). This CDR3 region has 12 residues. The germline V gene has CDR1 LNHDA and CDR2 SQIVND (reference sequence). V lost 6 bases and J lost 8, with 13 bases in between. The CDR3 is CASSQHQGGYTF. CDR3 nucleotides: TGTGCCAGTAGCCAGCACCAGGGAGGCTACACCTTC.

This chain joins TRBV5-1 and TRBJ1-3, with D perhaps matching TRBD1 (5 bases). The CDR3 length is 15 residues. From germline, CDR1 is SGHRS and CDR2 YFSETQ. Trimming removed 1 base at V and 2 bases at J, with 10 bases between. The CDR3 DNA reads TGCGCCAGCAGCTTGCAGGGTTCCACTGGAAACACCATATATTTT. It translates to CASSLQGSTGNTIYF.

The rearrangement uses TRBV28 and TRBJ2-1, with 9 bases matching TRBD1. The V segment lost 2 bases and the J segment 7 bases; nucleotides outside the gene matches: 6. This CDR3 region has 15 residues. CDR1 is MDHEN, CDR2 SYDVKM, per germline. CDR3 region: CASSLRDRARNEQFF. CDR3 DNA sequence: TGTGCCAGCAGTTTAAGGGACAGGGCTAGAAATGAGCAGTTCTTC.

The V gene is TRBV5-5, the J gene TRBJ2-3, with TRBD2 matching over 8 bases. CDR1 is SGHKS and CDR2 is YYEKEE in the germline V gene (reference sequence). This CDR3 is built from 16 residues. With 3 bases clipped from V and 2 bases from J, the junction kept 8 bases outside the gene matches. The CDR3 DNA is TGTGCCAGCAGCTCGCCCCCGGGACTAGACACAGATACGCAGTATTTT. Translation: CASSSPPGLDTDTQYF. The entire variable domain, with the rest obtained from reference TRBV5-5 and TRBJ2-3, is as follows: DAGVTQSPTHLIKTRGQQVTLRCSPISGHKSVSWYQQVLGQGPQFIFQYYEKEERGRGNFPDRFSARQFPNYSSELNVNALLLGDSALYLCASSSPPGLDTDTQYFGPGTRLTVL.

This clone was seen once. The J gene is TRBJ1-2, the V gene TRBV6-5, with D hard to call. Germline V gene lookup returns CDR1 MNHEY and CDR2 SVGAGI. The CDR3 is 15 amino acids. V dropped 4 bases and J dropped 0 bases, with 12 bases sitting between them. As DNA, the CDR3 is TGTGCCAGCAGTTCCTACACCGGAGCTAACTATGGCTACACCTTC. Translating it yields CASSSYTGANYGYTF.

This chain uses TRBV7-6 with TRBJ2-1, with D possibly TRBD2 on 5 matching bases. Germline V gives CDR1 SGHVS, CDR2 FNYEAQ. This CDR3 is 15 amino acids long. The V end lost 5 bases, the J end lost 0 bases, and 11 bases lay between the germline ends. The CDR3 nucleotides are TGTGCCAGCAGCCAGCGGCTTAGCTCCTACAATGAGCAGTTCTTC. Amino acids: CASSQRLSSYNEQFF.

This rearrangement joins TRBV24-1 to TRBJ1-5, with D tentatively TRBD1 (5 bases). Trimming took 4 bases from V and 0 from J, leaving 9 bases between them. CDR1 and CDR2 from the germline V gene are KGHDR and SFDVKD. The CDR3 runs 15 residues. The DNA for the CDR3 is TGTGCCACCAGTGAGGGGGGAATTAGCAATCAGCCCCAGCATTTT. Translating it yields CATSEGGISNQPQHF.

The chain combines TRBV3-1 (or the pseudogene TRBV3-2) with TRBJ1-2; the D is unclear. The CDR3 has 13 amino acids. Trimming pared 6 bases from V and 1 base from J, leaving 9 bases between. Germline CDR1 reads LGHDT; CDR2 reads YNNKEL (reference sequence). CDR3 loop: CASSPSFNYGYTF. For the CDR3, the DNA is TGTGCCAGCAGTCCGAGCTTTAACTATGGCTACACCTTC.

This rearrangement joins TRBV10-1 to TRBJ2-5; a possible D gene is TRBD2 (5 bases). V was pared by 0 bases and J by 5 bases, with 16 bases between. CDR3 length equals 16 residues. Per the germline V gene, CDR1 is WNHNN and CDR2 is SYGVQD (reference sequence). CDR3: CASSESTHGDLETQYF. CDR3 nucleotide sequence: TGCGCCAGCAGTGAGTCGACCCACGGGGATCTGGAGACCCAGTACTTC.

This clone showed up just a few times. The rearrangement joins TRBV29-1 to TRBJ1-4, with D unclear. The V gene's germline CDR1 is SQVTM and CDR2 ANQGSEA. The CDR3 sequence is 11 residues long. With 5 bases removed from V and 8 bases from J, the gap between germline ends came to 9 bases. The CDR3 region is CSVNSKEKLFF. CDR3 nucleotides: TGCAGCGTTAATTCCAAAGAAAAACTGTTTTTT.

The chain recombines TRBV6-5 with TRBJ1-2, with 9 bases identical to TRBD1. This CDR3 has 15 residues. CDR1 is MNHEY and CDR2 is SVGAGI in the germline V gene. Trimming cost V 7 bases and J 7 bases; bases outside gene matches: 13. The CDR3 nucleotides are TGTGCCAGCAACACCTACTTGGGACAGGGCCGTGGCTACACCTTC. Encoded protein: CASNTYLGQGRGYTF.

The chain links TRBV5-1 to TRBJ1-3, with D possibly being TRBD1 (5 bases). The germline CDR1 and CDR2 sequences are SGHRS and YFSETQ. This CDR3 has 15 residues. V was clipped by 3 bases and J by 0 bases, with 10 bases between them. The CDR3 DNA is TGCGCCAGCAGCTGGGGGGATATCTCTGGAAACACCATATATTTT. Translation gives CASSWGDISGNTIYF. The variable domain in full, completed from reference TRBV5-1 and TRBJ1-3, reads KAGVTQTPRYLIKTRGQQVTLSCSPISGHRSVSWYQQTPGQGLQFLFEYFSETQRNKGNFPGRFSGRQFSNSRSEMNVSTLELGDSALYLCASSWGDISGNTIYFGEGSWLTVV.

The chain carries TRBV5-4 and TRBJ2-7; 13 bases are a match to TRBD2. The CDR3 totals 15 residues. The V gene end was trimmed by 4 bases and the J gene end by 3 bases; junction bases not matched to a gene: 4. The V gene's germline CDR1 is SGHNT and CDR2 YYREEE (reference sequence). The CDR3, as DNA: TGTGCCAGCAGCCCGGGACTAGCGGGGCACTACGAGCAGTACTTC. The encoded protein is CASSPGLAGHYEQYF.

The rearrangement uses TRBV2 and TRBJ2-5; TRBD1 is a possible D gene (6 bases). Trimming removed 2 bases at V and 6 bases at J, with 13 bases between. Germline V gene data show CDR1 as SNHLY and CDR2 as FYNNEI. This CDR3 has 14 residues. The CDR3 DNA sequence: TGTGCCAGCAGTGAATCAGGGGTCGGAAAGACCCAGTACTTC. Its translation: CASSESGVGKTQYF.

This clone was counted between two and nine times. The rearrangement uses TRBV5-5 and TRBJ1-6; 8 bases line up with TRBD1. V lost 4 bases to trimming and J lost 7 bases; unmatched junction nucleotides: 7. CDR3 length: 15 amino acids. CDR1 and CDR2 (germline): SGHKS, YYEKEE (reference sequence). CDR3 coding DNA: TGTGCCAGCAGCATAGGACAGGGTGCGAATTCACCCCTCCACTTT. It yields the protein CASSIGQGANSPLHF.

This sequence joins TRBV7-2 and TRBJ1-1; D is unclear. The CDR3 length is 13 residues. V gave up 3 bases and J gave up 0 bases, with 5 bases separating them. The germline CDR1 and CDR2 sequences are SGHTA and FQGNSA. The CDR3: CASSLRMNTEAFF. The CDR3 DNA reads TGTGCCAGCAGCTTGCGGATGAACACTGAAGCTTTCTTT.